This T cell receptor (beta chain) came from a study of tumor and adjacent non-tumor tissue in lung cancer. With respect to this clonotype: The junction and the germline gene differ at one end; a read error may be behind it.

Per germline, CDR1 MNHEY and CDR2 SVGAGI. The CDR3 sequence is 17 residues long. RNA was extracted from bulk tissue without any cell sorting. The normal lung tissue was taken more than 3 cm from the tumor edge. Three rounds of nested PCR, following a modified ARM-PCR protocol, produced the TCRbeta library. TCRdb processed the multiplex PCR reads anew with MiXCR; each CDR3 protein has one entry. Of around 50,000 distinct CDR3 sequences in the sample, 64% were seen once. The TCR originated in a woman between 65 and 79 years old with non-small cell lung cancer. Specimen: distant non-tumor lung tissue. The J gene is TRBJ1-6, the V gene TRBV6-5; 7 bases are shared with TRBD1. CDR3 loop: CASSPGGGNSYNSPHHF. Written as DNA, the CDR3 is TGTGCCAGCAGTCCGGGAGGGGGCAACTCATATAATTCACCCCACCACTTT.